These 10 T cell receptor beta chains came from one sample sequenced in a study of beta chain features in type 1 diabetes. Every bit of the isolated RNA underwent reverse transcription, so sequencing read expressed TCRB transcripts. The assay was immunoSEQ multiplex PCR, and TCRdb's table has in-frame clones only and misses some. Of 810,000 or so clones detected, 17% appear once; the ten largest clones hold 0.023%. Sequenced: naive CD4+ T cells from blood. The receptors shown here come from a young woman in good health.

Only a few counts were recorded for this clone. This chain uses TRBV4-2 with TRBJ2-7; 12 bases agree with TRBD1. The CDR3 consists of 17 residues. The V gene's germline CDR1 is LGHNA and CDR2 YNFKEQ. The V and J ends lost 3 bases and 1 base, in that order; junction bases with no gene match: 7. The CDR3 reads CASSHPGTGGLSYEQYF. The CDR3 DNA follows: TGTGCCAGCAGCCATCCCGGGACAGGGGGCTTATCCTACGAGCAGTACTTC.

V usage is TRBV19 and J usage is TRBJ2-7; D is perhaps TRBD2 (6 bases). The CDR3 has 14 residues. Trimming stripped 5 bases from V and 2 bases from J, with 13 bases between. Germline V gene lookup returns CDR1 LNHDA and CDR2 SQIVND (reference sequence). The CDR3 spells CASSGTGLAYEQYF. CDR3 coding DNA: TGTGCCAGTAGTGGGACGGGACTGGCCTACGAGCAGTACTTC.

In its sample, this clone was seen a few times. The DNA for the CDR3 is TGCGCCAGCAGCTTGCTAGCGGGTTACAATGAGCAGTTCTTC. Translated, it gives CASSLLAGYNEQFF. The J gene is TRBJ2-1, the V gene TRBV5-1, with 8 bases matching TRBD2. Germline V gene data show CDR1 as SGHRS and CDR2 as YFSETQ. Trimming at V came to 1 base and at J to 4 bases, leaving 1 base not matched to a gene. This CDR3 has 14 residues.

This rearrangement joins TRBV9 to TRBJ2-1, with 12 bases identical to TRBD2. Trimming took 0 bases from V and 4 from J; bases not matched to a gene: 20. The CDR3 sequence is 22 residues long. Germline V gene data show CDR1 as SGDLS and CDR2 as YYNGEE. Here the CDR3 reads CASSVARGVTSGRPRGYNEQFF. CDR3 DNA sequence: TGTGCCAGCAGCGTAGCGAGGGGTGTCACTAGCGGGAGGCCCCGAGGGTACAATGAGCAGTTCTTC.

This clone was seen a few times. The genes are TRBV10-2 and TRBJ2-7; no firm D call. CDR3 length: 12 residues. From germline, CDR1 is WSHSY and CDR2 SAAADI. Trimming stripped 0 bases from V and 3 bases from J, with 3 bases between. In nucleotides, the CDR3 is TGCGCCAGCAGTGAGTCACTCTACGAGCAGTACTTC. Encoded protein: CASSESLYEQYF.

This clone was detected a few times. J is TRBJ2-5 and V is TRBV29-1; D may be TRBD1 (6 bases). The J call may be wrong; the DNA end is better matched by TRBJ2-7. The germline CDR1 and CDR2 sequences are SQVTM and ANQGSEA. The CDR3 contains 14 residues. CDR3 sequence: CSVRDTRGAYEQYF. For the CDR3, the DNA is TGCAGCGTTCGGGACACCCGAGGAGCCTACGAGCAGTACTTC.

The rearrangement links TRBV7-8 to TRBJ2-1; 11 bases are shared with TRBD2. Germline lookup yields CDR1 SGHVS and CDR2 FQNEAQ. The CDR3 spans 16 residues. V lost 5 bases, J lost 5 bases, and 8 bases stayed unmatched. Here the CDR3 reads CASSPGLAGGHNEQFF. CDR3 DNA: TGTGCCAGCAGCCCCGGGCTAGCGGGAGGCCACAATGAGCAGTTCTTC.

In its sample, this clone was seen a few times. The chain has TRBV19 and TRBJ2-5, with a tentative D call TRBD1 (6 bases). Matching the DNA end better, TRBJ2-7 makes the J call doubtful. The germline V gene encodes CDR1 LNHDA and CDR2 SQIVND (reference sequence). CDR3 length: 13 amino acids. The CDR3 nucleotides are TGTGCCAGTAGTATTGGGACACCCTACGAGCAGTACTTC. Residues: CASSIGTPYEQYF.

The sample holds a few counts of this clone. The gene calls are TRBV5-1 and TRBJ2-1, with 9 bases matching TRBD2. The CDR3 totals 16 residues. Germline V CDR1 and CDR2: SGHRS, YFSETQ. V was clipped by 0 bases and J by 9 bases; unmatched bases: 10. This CDR3 is CASSLVGGRAGREQFF. Here the CDR3 DNA reads TGCGCCAGCAGCTTGGTTGGCGGGAGGGCCGGACGTGAGCAGTTCTTC.

The chain joins TRBV4-3 to TRBJ2-1, with TRBD2 matching 13 bases. Germline values: CDR1 LGHNA, CDR2 YSLEER. V shed 4 bases, J shed 0 bases, and the junction held 3 bases outside the gene matches. CDR3 length: 17 residues. DNA of the CDR3: TGCGCCAGCAGCCGCAGGACTAGCGGGAGCTCCTACAATGAGCAGTTCTTC. Translated: CASSRRTSGSSYNEQFF.